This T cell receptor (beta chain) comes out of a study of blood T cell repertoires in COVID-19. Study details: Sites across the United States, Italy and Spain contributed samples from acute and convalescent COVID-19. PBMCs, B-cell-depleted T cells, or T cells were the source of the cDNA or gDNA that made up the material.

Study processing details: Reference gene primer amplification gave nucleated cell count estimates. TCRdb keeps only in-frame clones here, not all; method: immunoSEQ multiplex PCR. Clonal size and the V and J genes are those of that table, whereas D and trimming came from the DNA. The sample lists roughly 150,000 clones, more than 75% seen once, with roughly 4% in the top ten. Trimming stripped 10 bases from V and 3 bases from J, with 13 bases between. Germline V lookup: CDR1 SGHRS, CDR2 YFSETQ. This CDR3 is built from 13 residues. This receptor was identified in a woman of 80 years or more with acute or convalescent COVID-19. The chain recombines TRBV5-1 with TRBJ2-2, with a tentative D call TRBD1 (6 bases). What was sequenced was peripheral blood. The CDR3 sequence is CAGGPGDTGELFF. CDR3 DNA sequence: TGCGCCGGGGGACCAGGGGACACCGGGGAGCTGTTTTTT. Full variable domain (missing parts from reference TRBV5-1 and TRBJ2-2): KAGVTQTPRYLIKTRGQQVTLSCSPISGHRSVSWYQQTPGQGLQFLFEYFSETQRNKGNFPGRFSGRQFSNSRSEMNVSTLELGDSALYLCAGGPGDTGELFFGEGSRLTVL.